The source of this TCR beta chain is a study of identical twins. A word on this clonotype: Its target is unknown.

Per germline, CDR1 SEHNR and CDR2 FQNEAQ (reference sequence). The CDR3 totals 14 residues. Trimming took off 0 bases at V and 4 bases at J, with 7 bases between the two ends. The study's findings and limits: Sequences that were out-of-frame, alpha and twin-shared displayed an excess of low generation probability.

In TCRdb, the 5' RACE reads were re-called with MiXCR into one record per CDR3 protein. This sample has around 230,000 distinct CDR3 sequences, with around a tenth found just once. The chain combines TRBV7-9 with TRBJ1-5; unclear D gene. The specimen sequenced was memory (CD45RO+) T cells sorted from blood. The clonotype comes from a woman under 30 in good health. The CDR3 spells CASSLARANQPQHF. The DNA of the CDR3 is TGTGCCAGCAGCTTAGCCAGAGCAAATCAGCCCCAGCATTTT.